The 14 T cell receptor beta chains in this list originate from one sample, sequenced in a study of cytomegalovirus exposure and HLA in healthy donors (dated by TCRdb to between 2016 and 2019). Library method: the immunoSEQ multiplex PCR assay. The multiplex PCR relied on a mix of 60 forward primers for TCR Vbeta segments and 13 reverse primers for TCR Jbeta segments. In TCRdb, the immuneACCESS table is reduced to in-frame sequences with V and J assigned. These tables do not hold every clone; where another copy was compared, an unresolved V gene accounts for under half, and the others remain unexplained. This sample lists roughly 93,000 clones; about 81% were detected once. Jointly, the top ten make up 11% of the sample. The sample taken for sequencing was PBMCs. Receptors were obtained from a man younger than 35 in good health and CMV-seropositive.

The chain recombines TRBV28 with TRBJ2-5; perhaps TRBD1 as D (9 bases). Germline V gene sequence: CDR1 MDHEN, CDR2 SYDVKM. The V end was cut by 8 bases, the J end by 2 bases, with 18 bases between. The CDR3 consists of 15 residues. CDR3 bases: TGTGCCAGCCGGGGGGGACAGGGATGGCAAGAGACCCAGTACTTC. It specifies CASRGGQGWQETQYF.

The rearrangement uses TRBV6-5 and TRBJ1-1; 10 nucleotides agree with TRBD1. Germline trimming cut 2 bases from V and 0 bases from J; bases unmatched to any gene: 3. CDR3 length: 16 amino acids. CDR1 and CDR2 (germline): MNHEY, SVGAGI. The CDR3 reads CASSYQGTGVNTEAFF. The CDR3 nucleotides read TGTGCCAGCAGTTACCAAGGGACAGGGGTGAACACTGAAGCTTTCTTT.

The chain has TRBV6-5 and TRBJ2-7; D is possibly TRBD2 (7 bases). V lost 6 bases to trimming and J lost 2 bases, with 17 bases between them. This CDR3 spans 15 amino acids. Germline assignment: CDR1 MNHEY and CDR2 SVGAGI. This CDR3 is CASSHPEGGTYEQYF. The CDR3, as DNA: TGTGCCAGCAGCCACCCAGAGGGGGGGACCTACGAGCAGTACTTC.

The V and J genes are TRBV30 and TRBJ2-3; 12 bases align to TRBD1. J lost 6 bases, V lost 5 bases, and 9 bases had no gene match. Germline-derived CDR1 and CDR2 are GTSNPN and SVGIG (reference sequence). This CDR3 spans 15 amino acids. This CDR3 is CAWQPRDRGLDTQYF. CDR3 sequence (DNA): TGTGCCTGGCAACCCCGGGACAGGGGGCTGGATACGCAGTATTTT.

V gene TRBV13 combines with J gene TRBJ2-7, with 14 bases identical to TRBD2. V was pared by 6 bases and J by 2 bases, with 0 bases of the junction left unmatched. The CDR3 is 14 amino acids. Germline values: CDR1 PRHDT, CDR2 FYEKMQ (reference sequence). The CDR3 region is CASRTSGGAYEQYF. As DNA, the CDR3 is TGTGCCAGCAGGACTAGCGGGGGGGCCTACGAGCAGTACTTC.

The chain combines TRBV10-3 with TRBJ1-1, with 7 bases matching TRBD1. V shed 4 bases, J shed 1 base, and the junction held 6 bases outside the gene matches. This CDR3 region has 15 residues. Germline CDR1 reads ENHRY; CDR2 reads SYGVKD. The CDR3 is CAISGVGTANTEAFF. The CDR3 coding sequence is TGTGCCATCAGTGGTGTCGGGACAGCGAACACTGAAGCTTTCTTT.

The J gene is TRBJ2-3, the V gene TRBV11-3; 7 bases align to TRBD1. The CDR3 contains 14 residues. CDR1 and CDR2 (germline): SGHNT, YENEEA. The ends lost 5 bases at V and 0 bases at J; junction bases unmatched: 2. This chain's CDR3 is CASSLGQSTDTQYF. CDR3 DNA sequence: TGTGCCAGCAGCCTGGGACAGAGCACAGATACGCAGTATTTT.

Written as DNA, the CDR3 is TGTGCCAGCAGCGGCGCATCGGGACAGGTTTATCAGCCCCAGCATTTT. Protein: CASSGASGQVYQPQHF. The genes are TRBV7-8 and TRBJ1-5, with 8 nucleotides matching TRBD1. Germline CDR1 is SGHVS and CDR2 is FQNEAQ. Trimming removed 5 bases from V and 5 bases from J; junction bases left unmatched: 11. The CDR3 consists of 16 residues.

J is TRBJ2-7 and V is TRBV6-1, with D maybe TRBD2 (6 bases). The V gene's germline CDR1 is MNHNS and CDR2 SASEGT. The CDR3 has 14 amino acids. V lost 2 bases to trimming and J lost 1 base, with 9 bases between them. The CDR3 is CASSELRGSYEQYF. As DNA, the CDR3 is TGTGCCAGCAGTGAACTCCGGGGGTCCTACGAGCAGTACTTC.

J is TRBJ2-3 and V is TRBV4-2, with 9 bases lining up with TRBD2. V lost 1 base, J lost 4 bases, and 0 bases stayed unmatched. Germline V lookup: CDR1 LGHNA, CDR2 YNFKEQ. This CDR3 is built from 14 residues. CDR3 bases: TGTGCCAGCAGCCAAGGGACTAGCGCAGATACGCAGTATTTT. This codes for CASSQGTSADTQYF.

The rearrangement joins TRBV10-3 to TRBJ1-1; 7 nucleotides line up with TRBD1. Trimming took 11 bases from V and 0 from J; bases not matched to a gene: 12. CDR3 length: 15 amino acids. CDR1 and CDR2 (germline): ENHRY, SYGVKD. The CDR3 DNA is TGTGCCGCAAATAGGGCAGGGGGTATGAACACTGAAGCTTTCTTT. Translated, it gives CAANRAGGMNTEAFF.

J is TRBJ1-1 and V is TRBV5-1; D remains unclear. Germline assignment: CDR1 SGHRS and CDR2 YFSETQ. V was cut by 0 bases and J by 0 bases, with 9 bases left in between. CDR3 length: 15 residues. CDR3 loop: CASSLVGTLNTEAFF. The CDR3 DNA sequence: TGCGCCAGCAGCTTGGTGGGCACCCTGAACACTGAAGCTTTCTTT.

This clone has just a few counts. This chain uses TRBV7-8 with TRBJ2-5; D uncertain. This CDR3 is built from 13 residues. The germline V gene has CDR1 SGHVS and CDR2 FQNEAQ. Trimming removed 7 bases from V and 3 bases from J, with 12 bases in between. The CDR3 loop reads CASISQIEETQYF. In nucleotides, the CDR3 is TGTGCCAGCATCTCTCAGATTGAAGAGACCCAGTACTTC.

The CDR3 sequence: CASSQGYEKYNEQFF. In DNA, the CDR3 is TGTGCCAGCAGCCAGGGGTATGAAAAGTACAATGAGCAGTTCTTC. The V call is TRBV7-9, the J call TRBJ2-1, with D tentatively TRBD1 (6 bases). CDR1 and CDR2 from the germline V gene are SEHNR and FQNEAQ (reference sequence). V was trimmed by 5 bases and J by 4 bases, leaving 15 bases between them. CDR3 length: 15 residues.